The present TCR beta chain was sequenced within a study of T cell responses to AZD1222 COVID-19 vaccine. Study results and limitations: Spike-specific TCR breadth and depth grew following two AZD1222 doses. Clonal diversity was possibly underestimated; the donors were predominantly white British and more often female.

A remark on this clone: The target antigen is unknown.

Trimming shortened V by 0 bases and J by 8 bases, and 4 bases separated the two germline ends. Germline CDR1 reads ENHRY; CDR2 reads SYGVKD. The CDR3 contains 11 residues. The protocol was immunoSEQ multiplex PCR, while the TCRdb copy is restricted to in-frame clones and leaves out a portion. The sample consists of 65,000 to 95,000 clones, about 85% of them appearing once. This sequence joins TRBV10-3 and TRBJ1-2, with no clear D. The sequence was obtained from an adult in good health. The sequencing here drew on peripheral blood, taken on day 0 of AZD1222 vaccination. In DNA, the CDR3 is TGTGCCATCAGTGAGTCTGGGGGCTACACCTTC. This sequence encodes CAISESGGYTF.